The 10 T cell receptor beta chains listed next were all sequenced from one sample in a study of PD-L1 blockade in urothelial cancer. Time point meaning: pretreatment peripheral blood. Measured with immunoSEQ multiplex PCR; TCRdb has only the in-frame clones, and not every one. The data hold fewer than 65,000 clones, with about 86% observed a single time. The specimen was PBMCs, collected around atezolizumab (anti-PD-L1) treatment. The receptors were gathered from a man in his 70s with urothelial cancer.

This clone came up once. This sequence joins TRBV11-1 and TRBJ2-1, with 10 bases lining up with TRBD1. With 1 base clipped from V and 10 bases from J, the junction kept 13 bases outside the gene matches. The CDR3 is 17 amino acids. Germline V CDR1 and CDR2: SGHAT, FQDESV (reference sequence). CDR3 nucleotides: TGTGCCAGCAGCTTAGTTACGGGGACAGGGGCTGGCAGGGAGCAGTTCTTC. It codes for CASSLVTGTGAGREQFF.

The CDR3 is CSVADMGAQYF. In nucleotides, the CDR3 is TGCAGCGTCGCCGACATGGGTGCGCAGTATTTT. This chain joins TRBV29-1 and TRBJ2-3; D is uncertain. Trimming left V 6 bases short and J 10 bases short, with 14 bases between. The CDR3 has 11 residues. Germline V gene lookup returns CDR1 SQVTM and CDR2 ANQGSEA.

The chain couples TRBV7-3 to TRBJ2-3; TRBD2 aligns across 7 bases. The ends lost 8 bases at V and 3 bases at J; junction bases unmatched: 11. The CDR3 extends over 15 amino acids. Germline V gene sequence: CDR1 SGHTA, CDR2 FQGTGA. Here the CDR3 DNA reads TGTGCCAGCGCTACTTCAGGGCGGGAGACAGATACGCAGTATTTT. Translation gives CASATSGRETDTQYF.

The CDR3 nucleotides are TGTGCCAGTAGTATCGGGAGGCCTGGAAACACCATATATTTT. It encodes CASSIGRPGNTIYF. The J gene is TRBJ1-3, the V gene TRBV19; D gene ambiguous. V lost 3 bases, J lost 2 bases, and 8 bases lay in between. The length of the CDR3 is 14 residues. The germline V gene has CDR1 LNHDA and CDR2 SQIVND (reference sequence).

CDR3 bases: TGTGCCAGCAGCTCTCGGACAGGGCCAGATACGCAGTATTTT. Protein sequence: CASSSRTGPDTQYF. V gene TRBV7-2 combines with J gene TRBJ2-3; TRBD1 matches 8 bases. Germline V lookup: CDR1 SGHTA, CDR2 FQGNSA. J was trimmed by 4 bases and V by 4 bases; bases with no gene match: 4. The CDR3 totals 14 residues.

The V call is TRBV30, the J call TRBJ2-4, with 9 bases lining up with TRBD1. Germline V gene data show CDR1 as GTSNPN and CDR2 as SVGIG (reference sequence). The CDR3 is 16 residues long. The trim removed 0 bases at V and 1 base at J, leaving 4 bases unmatched. For the CDR3, the DNA is TGTGCCTGGAGTGTACTGACAGGGGGTGCCAAAAACATTCAGTACTTC. Its translation: CAWSVLTGGAKNIQYF.

The V and J genes are TRBV28 and TRBJ1-2; 10 nucleotides align to TRBD1. Per germline, CDR1 MDHEN and CDR2 SYDVKM. This CDR3 is built from 15 residues. V was pared by 6 bases and J by 8 bases, with 12 bases of the junction left unmatched. The CDR3 spells CASSPSRDRGSGYTF. CDR3 bases: TGTGCCAGCAGCCCCTCCCGGGACAGGGGTTCCGGCTACACCTTC.

The chain uses TRBV4-3 and TRBJ2-1; TRBD2 aligns across 12 bases. Looked up from germline, CDR1 is LGHNA and CDR2 is YSLEER. The J segment lost 4 bases and the V segment lost 2 bases, leaving 18 bases of the junction unmatched. This CDR3 spans 21 amino acids. The CDR3 DNA is TGCGCCAGCAGCCAAATTATTCTAGCGGGGGGGCAGAGGTCTGGTTACAATGAGCAGTTCTTC. It specifies CASSQIILAGGQRSGYNEQFF.

This clone came up once. The genes are TRBV19 and TRBJ2-7; 8 bases align to TRBD1. The CDR3 totals 15 residues. The junction had 11 bases not matched to a gene; V was cut back by 4 bases and J by 6 bases. The germline CDR1 and CDR2 sequences are LNHDA and SQIVND (reference sequence). The chain's CDR3 is CASSRRGQGGGEQYF. For the CDR3, the DNA is TGTGCCAGTAGTAGGAGAGGACAGGGAGGAGGCGAGCAGTACTTC.

This rearrangement joins TRBV10-3 to TRBJ1-4, with 8 bases fitting TRBD1. V was pared by 10 bases and J by 3 bases, with 4 bases of the junction left unmatched. The germline gives CDR1 ENHRY, CDR2 SYGVKD. This CDR3 comprises 13 residues. CDR3 region: CATRGLANEKLFF. The CDR3 DNA follows: TGTGCCACCAGGGGGCTTGCTAATGAAAAACTGTTTTTT.